This T cell receptor beta chain was captured in a study of cytomegalovirus exposure and HLA in healthy donors. The germline V gene has CDR1 SGHRS and CDR2 YFSETQ. The CDR3 runs to 15 residues. With 2 bases clipped from V and 0 bases from J, the junction kept 3 bases outside the gene matches. A multiplex PCR was run with 60 Vbeta primers and 13 Jbeta primers. The protocol was immunoSEQ multiplex PCR, while the TCRdb copy is restricted to in-frame clones and leaves out a portion. The sample has some 130,000 clones, around two thirds seen once. This clone has just one count. The sample comprised PBMCs. The TCR was taken from a woman aged 55-69 years in good health and CMV-seropositive. The chain employs TRBV5-1 and TRBJ1-1; TRBD1 matches 8 bases. The CDR3 here is CASSLQGEMNTEAFF. The DNA for the CDR3 is TGCGCCAGCAGCTTACAGGGGGAAATGAACACTGAAGCTTTCTTT.